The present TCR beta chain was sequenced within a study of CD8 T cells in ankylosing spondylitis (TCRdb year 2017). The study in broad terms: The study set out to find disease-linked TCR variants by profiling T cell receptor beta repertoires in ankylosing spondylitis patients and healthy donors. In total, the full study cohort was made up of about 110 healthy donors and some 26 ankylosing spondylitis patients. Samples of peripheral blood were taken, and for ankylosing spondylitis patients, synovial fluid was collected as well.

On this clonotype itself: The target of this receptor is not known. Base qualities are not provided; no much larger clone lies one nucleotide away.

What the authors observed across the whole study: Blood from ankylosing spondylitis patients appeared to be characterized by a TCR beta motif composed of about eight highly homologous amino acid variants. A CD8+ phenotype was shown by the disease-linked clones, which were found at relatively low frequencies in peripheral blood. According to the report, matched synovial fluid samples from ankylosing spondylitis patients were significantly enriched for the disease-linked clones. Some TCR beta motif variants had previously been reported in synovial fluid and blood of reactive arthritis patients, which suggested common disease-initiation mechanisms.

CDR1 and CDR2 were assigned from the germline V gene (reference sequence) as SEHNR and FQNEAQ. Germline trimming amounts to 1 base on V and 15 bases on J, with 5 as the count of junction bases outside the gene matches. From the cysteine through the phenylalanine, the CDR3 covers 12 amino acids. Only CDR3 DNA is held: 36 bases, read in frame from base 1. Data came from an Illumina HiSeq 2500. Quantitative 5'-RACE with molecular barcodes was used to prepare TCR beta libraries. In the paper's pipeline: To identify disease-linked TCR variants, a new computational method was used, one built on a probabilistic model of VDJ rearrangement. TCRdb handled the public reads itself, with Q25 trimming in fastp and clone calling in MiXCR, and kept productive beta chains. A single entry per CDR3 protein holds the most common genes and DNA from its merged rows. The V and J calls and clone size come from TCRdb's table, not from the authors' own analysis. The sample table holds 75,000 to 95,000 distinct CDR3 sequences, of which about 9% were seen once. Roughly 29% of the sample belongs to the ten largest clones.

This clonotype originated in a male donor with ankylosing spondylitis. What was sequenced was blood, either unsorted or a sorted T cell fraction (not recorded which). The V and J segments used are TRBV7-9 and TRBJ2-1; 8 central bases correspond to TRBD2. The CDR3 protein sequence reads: CASSLGSGERFF. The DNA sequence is TGTGCCAGCAGCTTAGGTAGCGGGGAGAGGTTCTTC.